These 27 T cell receptor beta chains were sequenced from one sample in a study of tumor and adjacent non-tumor tissue in lung cancer. RNA was extracted from bulk tissue without any cell sorting. The library came from three nested PCR rounds adapted from ARM-PCR protocols. TCRdb recomputed calls from the multiplex PCR reads with MiXCR, one row per CDR3 protein. The sample holds approximately 79,000 distinct CDR3 sequences, 61% seen once. The sequenced material came from lung tumor tissue. These receptors all come from a man between 70 and 80 years old with non-small cell lung cancer.

Only a few counts were recorded for this clonotype. It may be a read error: a sequence one base away is much more abundant. CDR3: CASRTNRGAVGELFF. CDR3 nucleotides: TGTGCCAGCAGAACTAACAGGGGGGCAGTGGGGGAGCTGTTTTTT. The V and J genes are TRBV6-5 and TRBJ2-2; TRBD1 aligns across 8 bases. The CDR3 is made up of 15 amino acids. Germline trimming cut 6 bases from V and 8 bases from J; bases unmatched to any gene: 11. Per germline, CDR1 MNHEY and CDR2 SVGAGI.

Comment on this clonotype: Germline is not matched at one junction end, which may reflect a read error. This chain uses TRBV11-2 with TRBJ2-5; no reliable D call. Germline V CDR1 and CDR2: SGHAT, FQNNGV. The CDR3 spans 14 residues. CDR3 sequence reads: CASSPRQAKEAQYF. In DNA form, the CDR3 reads TGTGCAAGCAGCCCTAGGCAGGCGAAAGAGGCCCAGTACTTC.

This clonotype was seen many times. The chain uses TRBV4-1 and TRBJ2-3, with TRBD1 identical over 7 bases. This CDR3 contains 15 residues. Germline CDR1 is MGHRA and CDR2 is YSYEKL. V was clipped by 4 bases and J by 2 bases; unmatched bases: 6. This CDR3 reads CASSPTGQFTDTQYF. CDR3 nucleotides: TGCGCCAGCAGCCCCACGGGACAGTTCACAGATACGCAGTATTTT.

Comment on this clonotype: One junction end disagrees with the germline gene, perhaps due to a read error. The J gene is TRBJ2-7, the V gene TRBV6-5, with D possibly being TRBD1 (6 bases). The germline V gene has CDR1 MNHEY and CDR2 SVGAGI. CDR3 length equals 14 residues. The CDR3 nucleotides are TGTGACAGCAGTTCTGGGACATGCTCCTACGAGCAGTACTTC. It translates to CDSSSGTCSYEQYF.

This clonotype was picked up one time. Compared with germline, one end of the junction differs, possibly owing to a read error. This chain joins TRBV6-6 and TRBJ2-7; TRBD2 agrees at 8 bases. The CDR3 is made up of 13 amino acids. In germline, CDR1 is MNHNY, CDR2 SVGAGI (reference sequence). The DNA of the CDR3 is TGTGCCAGCCTCGGGAGGGGCTCTGGCGAGCAGTACTTT. Its translation is CASLGRGSGEQYF.

This clonotype has just one count. This may be a read error, as it is one base from a much larger clone. The chain links TRBV29-1 to TRBJ2-7; tentatively, D is TRBD1 or TRBD2 (6 bases each). V lost 4 bases to trimming and J lost 6 bases, with 10 bases between them. This CDR3 region has 11 residues. Germline assignment: CDR1 SQVTM and CDR2 ANQGSEA. The CDR3 DNA sequence: TGCAGCGTTGCCAGGGGAGGCGAGCAGTACTTC. It yields the protein CSVARGGEQYF.

The gene calls are TRBV11-2 and TRBJ2-5; TRBD1 matches 7 bases. This CDR3 spans 15 amino acids. Trimming at V came to 6 bases and at J to 1 base, leaving 8 bases not matched to a gene. In germline, CDR1 is SGHAT, CDR2 FQNNGV. The CDR3: CASSQTRTGQETQYF. CDR3 DNA: TGTGCCAGCAGTCAGACCAGGACAGGCCAAGAGACCCAGTACTTC.

This clonotype has only a few counts. A read error may account for a junction end that differs from germline. V usage is TRBV5-1 and J usage is TRBJ2-7, with a possible D match to TRBD1 (6 bases). Germline CDR1 SGHRS, CDR2 YFSETQ. The length of the CDR3 is 15 residues. As DNA, the CDR3 is TGCGCCATCAGCTTGGCCAGGGGAGCGTCCTACGAGCAGTACTTC. Residues: CAISLARGASYEQYF.

This chain links TRBV30 with TRBJ1-5; TRBD1 is a possible D gene (6 bases). The CDR3 is 12 residues long. CDR1 and CDR2 from the germline V gene are GTSNPN and SVGIG (reference sequence). For the CDR3, the DNA is TGTGCTATTTCAGGGGTCGGGCAGCCCCAGCATTTT. Its translation is CAISGVGQPQHF.

This clonotype was observed a single time. This chain uses TRBV6-5 with TRBJ2-2, with D perhaps TRBD1 (5 bases). Germline V gene data show CDR1 as MNHEY and CDR2 as SVGAGI. The V end was cut by 11 bases, the J end by 0 bases, with 16 bases between. This CDR3 comprises 15 residues. The CDR3 DNA is TGTGCCGACAGTTCAACAGGAACGAACACCGGGGAGCTGTTTTTT. Protein sequence: CADSSTGTNTGELFF.

This clonotype came up a few times. The chain combines TRBV18 with TRBJ2-1; a possible D gene is TRBD1 (5 bases). This CDR3 region has 14 residues. Germline lookup yields CDR1 KGHSH and CDR2 LQKENI. Trimming stripped 3 bases from V and 2 bases from J, with 8 bases between. The CDR3 here is CASSPDSTYNEQFF. The CDR3, as DNA: TGTGCCAGCTCACCTGACAGTACCTACAATGAGCAGTTCTTC. Full variable domain (missing parts from reference TRBV18 and TRBJ2-1): NAGVMQNPRHLVRRRGQEARLRCSPMKGHSHVYWYRQLPEEGLKFMVYLQKENIIDESGMPKERFSAEFPKEGPSILRIQQVVRGDSAAYFCASSPDSTYNEQFFGPGTRLTVL.

This clonotype was seen only once. One junction end does not reproduce the germline sequence, and a read error may be involved. The chain's CDR3 is CASSISGSDSGRTSQFF. CDR3 coding DNA: TGTGCCAGCAGCATTAGTGGTTCGGATAGCGGGAGGACGAGTCAGTTCTTT. The J gene is TRBJ2-1, the V gene TRBV11-2; 10 bases are a match to TRBD2. CDR1 is SGHAT and CDR2 is FQNNGV in the germline V gene. CDR3 length: 17 residues.

This clonotype has a handful of counts. A much larger clone is a single base away; this may be a read error. This chain links TRBV6-5 with TRBJ1-2, with TRBD1 matching over 7 bases. The CDR3 runs to 14 residues. Looked up from germline, CDR1 is MNHEY and CDR2 is SVGAGI. In nucleotides, the CDR3 is TGTGTCAGCAGTTACACAGGGGAGAGCTATGGCTACACCTTC. Its translation: CVSSYTGESYGYTF.

The chain recombines TRBV29-1 with TRBJ1-5; D ambiguous. Per germline, CDR1 SQVTM and CDR2 ANQGSEA. The CDR3 has 13 residues. Trimming removed 7 bases at V and 6 bases at J, with 16 bases between. CDR3 amino acids: CSAGLVGSQPQHF. The CDR3 nucleotides read TGCAGCGCTGGGCTCGTGGGTAGTCAGCCCCAGCATTTT. The full variable domain, its missing parts supplied by reference TRBV29-1 and TRBJ1-5, is SAVISQKPSRDICQRGTSLTIQCQVDSQVTMMFWYRQQPGQSLTLIATANQGSEATYESGFVIDKFPISRPNLTFSTLTVSNMSPEDSSIYLCSAGLVGSQPQHFGDGTRLSIL.

The chain has TRBV24-1 and TRBJ2-1; D unclear. From germline, CDR1 is KGHDR and CDR2 SFDVKD. There are 16 residues in the CDR3. V lost 3 bases to trimming and J lost 0 bases, with 11 bases between them. The CDR3 DNA sequence: TGTGCCACCAGTGATCCCGGAACCAGCTCCTACAATGAGCAGTTCTTC. Residues: CATSDPGTSSYNEQFF.

This chain uses TRBV11-2 with TRBJ2-7; a weak D match, TRBD2 (5 bases). The germline V gene has CDR1 SGHAT and CDR2 FQNNGV. V lost 3 bases, J lost 2 bases, and 20 bases lay in between. The CDR3 has 17 amino acids. DNA of the CDR3: TGTGCCAGCAGCTTTGACCTCCCCTCGGGAAAAGCCTACGAGCAGTACTTC. Translating gives CASSFDLPSGKAYEQYF.

About this clonotype itself: The junction departs from the called germline gene at one end, perhaps through a read error. The rearrangement joins TRBV6-2 or TRBV6-3 to TRBJ1-5; weak D call: TRBD1 (5 bases). Germline values: CDR1 MNHEY, CDR2 SVGEGT. The CDR3 extends over 14 amino acids. CDR3 sequence: CVSSLIGGNQPQHF. In DNA form, the CDR3 reads TGTGTCAGCAGCTTGATAGGGGGCAATCAGCCCCAGCATTTT.

Remarks on this clonotype: Relative to the germline gene, one junction end is altered; a read error may explain this. The rearrangement joins TRBV6-5 to TRBJ2-7; D might be TRBD2 (7 bases). The CDR3 length is 13 residues. Germline values: CDR1 MNHEY, CDR2 SVGAGI. The CDR3 DNA sequence: TGCACCAGCAGTTACTCGAGGGGGGGCGAGCAGTACTTC. This gives the protein CTSSYSRGGEQYF.

This clonotype has just a few counts. The chain employs TRBV5-1 and TRBJ2-1, with 9 bases aligning to TRBD1. Germline V CDR1 and CDR2: SGHRS, YFSETQ. J was trimmed by 9 bases and V by 3 bases; bases with no gene match: 16. The CDR3 is 17 residues long. The CDR3 DNA follows: TGCGCCAGCAGCTCGGTCACACAGGGGGCGAGTTCTGGTGAGCAGTTCTTC. Residues: CASSSVTQGASSGEQFF.

The chain links TRBV29-1 to TRBJ2-1; TRBD1 matches 9 bases. Germline loops: CDR1 SQVTM, CDR2 ANQGSEA. This CDR3 has 14 amino acids. Germline trimming cut 4 bases from V and 3 bases from J; bases unmatched to any gene: 4. The CDR3 loop reads CSVGGQGNYNEQFF. The CDR3 DNA reads as TGCAGCGTTGGTGGACAGGGGAACTACAATGAGCAGTTCTTC.

This clonotype was detected ten times or more. The rearrangement uses TRBV4-2 and TRBJ1-3; tentatively, D is TRBD1 (6 bases). This CDR3 is 15 amino acids long. Trimming pared 0 bases from V and 5 bases from J, leaving 11 bases between. From germline, CDR1 is LGHNA and CDR2 YNFKEQ. The CDR3 DNA follows: TGTGCCAGCAGCCAAGATCCAGGGGAACGAAACACCATATATTTT. Translation: CASSQDPGERNTIYF.

As concerns this clonotype: One end of the junction does not line up with germline, which may come from a read error. The rearrangement joins TRBV7-9 to TRBJ1-2, with 8 positions matching TRBD1. The CDR3 consists of 15 residues. Looked up from germline, CDR1 is SEHNR and CDR2 is FQNEAQ (reference sequence). The CDR3 reads CASSLGQGTNNGHTF. CDR3 in DNA: TGTGCCAGCAGCTTAGGACAGGGGACGAACAATGGCCACACCTTC.

This clonotype was seen many times. The chain recombines TRBV12-3 or TRBV12-4 with TRBJ2-7; weak D call: TRBD2 (5 bases). The V end lost 8 bases, the J end lost 2 bases, and 16 bases lay between the germline ends. This CDR3 has 14 residues. This CDR3 reads CASGRGSKTYEQYF. CDR3 nucleotide sequence: TGTGCCAGCGGGAGAGGTTCCAAGACCTACGAGCAGTACTTC.

This clonotype has at least ten counts. V and J are TRBV12-3 or TRBV12-4 and TRBJ2-2, with D perhaps TRBD2 (5 bases). The V end lost 6 bases, the J end lost 2 bases, and 10 bases lay between the germline ends. The length of the CDR3 is 14 residues. The chain's CDR3 is CASRGGLNTGELFF. The DNA of the CDR3 is TGTGCCAGCAGGGGCGGGCTCAACACCGGGGAGCTGTTTTTT.

Notes on this clonotype: A junction boundary mismatches the germline segment, possibly from a read error. This sequence joins TRBV11-2 and TRBJ2-7; 8 bases fit TRBD1. Germline V gives CDR1 SGHAT, CDR2 FQNNGV. The CDR3 loop spans 15 amino acids. DNA of the CDR3: TGTGCCAGCAGCTTAGTGACCAGGGGGCAGTACGACCAGTACTTC. This sequence encodes CASSLVTRGQYDQYF.

In its sample, this clonotype was seen a few times. A read error may explain this, as a much larger clone is one base away. The genes are TRBV4-1 and TRBJ1-6, with D uncertain. Germline V CDR1 and CDR2: MGHRA, YSYEKL. The CDR3 is 16 residues long. V was clipped by 0 bases and J by 7 bases, with 13 bases between them. The chain's CDR3 is CASSQEVVGGNSPLHF. The CDR3 DNA reads as TGCGCCAGCAGCCAAGAAGTAGTGGGCGGCAATTCACCCCTCCACTTT.

This clonotype was seen only a few times. The chain uses TRBV11-2 and TRBJ2-5; D is possibly TRBD1 (6 bases). The CDR3 has 15 residues. Trimming removed 4 bases at V and 8 bases at J, with 20 bases between. In germline, CDR1 is SGHAT, CDR2 FQNNGV. CDR3: CASSWTRTDLDTQYF. The CDR3 DNA reads as TGTGCCAGCAGCTGGACCAGGACAGACCTAGATACCCAGTACTTC.